Sequencing of this T cell receptor (beta chain) was carried out in a study of T-cell reconstitution after alpha-beta-depleted transplantation in children. V was clipped by 5 bases and J by 7 bases, with 18 bases between them. The CDR3 loop spans 14 amino acids. The germline gives CDR1 SGHRS, CDR2 YFSETQ. Unique molecular identifiers were built into the TCRbeta library. TCRdb re-analysed the PCR reads in MiXCR, keeping a single row per CDR3 protein. The sample lists just over 950,000 distinct CDR3 sequences, roughly 29% occurring once. This sequence originates from a boy younger than two who had a stem cell transplant for SCID, so the T cells may come from the graft donor. The material sequenced was PBMCs, mostly from graft donor cells, taken 360 days after TCRalphabeta/CD19-depleted stem cell transplant. The gene calls are TRBV5-1 and TRBJ2-5; D gene ambiguous. The CDR3 region has the DNA TGCGCCAGCAGACCGACCTCAATTGTCGGGACCCAGTACTTC. This sequence encodes CASRPTSIVGTQYF. Filled out from reference TRBV5-1 and TRBJ2-5, the complete variable domain reads KAGVTQTPRYLIKTRGQQVTLSCSPISGHRSVSWYQQTPGQGLQFLFEYFSETQRNKGNFPGRFSGRQFSNSRSEMNVSTLELGDSALYLCASRPTSIVGTQYFGPGTRLLVL.